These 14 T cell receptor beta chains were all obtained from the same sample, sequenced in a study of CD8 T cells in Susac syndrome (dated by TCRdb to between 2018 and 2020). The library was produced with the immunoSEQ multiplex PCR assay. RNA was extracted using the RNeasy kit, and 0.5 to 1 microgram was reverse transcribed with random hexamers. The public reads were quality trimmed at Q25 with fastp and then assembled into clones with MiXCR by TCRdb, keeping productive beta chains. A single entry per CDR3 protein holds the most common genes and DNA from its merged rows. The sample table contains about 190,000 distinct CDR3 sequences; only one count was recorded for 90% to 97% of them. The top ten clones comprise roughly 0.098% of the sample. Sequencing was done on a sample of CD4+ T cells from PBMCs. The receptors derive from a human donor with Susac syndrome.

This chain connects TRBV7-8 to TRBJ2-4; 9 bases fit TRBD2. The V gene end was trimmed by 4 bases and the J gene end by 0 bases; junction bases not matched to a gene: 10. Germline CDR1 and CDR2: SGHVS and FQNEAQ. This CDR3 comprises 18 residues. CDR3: CASSSFGSGGTAKNIQYF. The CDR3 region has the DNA TGTGCCAGCAGCTCGTTCGGGAGCGGGGGGACAGCCAAAAACATTCAGTACTTC. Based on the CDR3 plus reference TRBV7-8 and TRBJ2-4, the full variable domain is GAGVSQSPRYKVAKRGQDVALRCDPISGHVSLFWYQQALGQGPEFLTYFQNEAQLDKSGLPSDRFFAERPEGSVSTLKIQRTQQEDSAVYLCASSSFGSGGTAKNIQYFGAGTRLSVL.

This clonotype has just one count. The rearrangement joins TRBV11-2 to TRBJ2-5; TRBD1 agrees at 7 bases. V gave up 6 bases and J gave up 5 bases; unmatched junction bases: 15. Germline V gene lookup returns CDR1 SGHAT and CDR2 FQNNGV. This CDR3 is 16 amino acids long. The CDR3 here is CASRLWGRRGQETQYF. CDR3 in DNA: TGTGCCAGCAGGTTATGGGGGCGTAGGGGACAGGAGACCCAGTACTTC.

DNA for the CDR3: TGTGCCTGGACCGTACTAGCGGGGGGTTCGGAGACCCAGTACTTC. Translation: CAWTVLAGGSETQYF. The chain combines TRBV30 with TRBJ2-5, with TRBD2 matching 12 bases. V shed 4 bases and J 5 bases; nucleotides not matched to a gene: 8. The V gene's germline CDR1 is GTSNPN and CDR2 SVGIG (reference sequence). The CDR3 spans 15 residues.

CDR3 loop: CASSQVRGGEAFF. Here the CDR3 DNA reads TGTGCCAGCAGCCAAGTTAGGGGGGGCGAAGCTTTCTTT. The chain couples TRBV3-1 to TRBJ1-1, with a possible D match to TRBD1 (6 bases). CDR1 and CDR2 (germline): LGHDT, YNNKEL (reference sequence). The CDR3 is 13 amino acids. The V and J ends lost 1 base and 8 bases respectively, with 11 bases between them.

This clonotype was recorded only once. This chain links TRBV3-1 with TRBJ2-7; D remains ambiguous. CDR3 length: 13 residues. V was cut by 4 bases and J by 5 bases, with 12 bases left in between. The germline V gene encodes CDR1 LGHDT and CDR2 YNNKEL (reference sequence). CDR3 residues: CASSLSLNDEQYF. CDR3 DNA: TGTGCCAGCAGCCTATCTCTGAACGACGAGCAGTACTTC.

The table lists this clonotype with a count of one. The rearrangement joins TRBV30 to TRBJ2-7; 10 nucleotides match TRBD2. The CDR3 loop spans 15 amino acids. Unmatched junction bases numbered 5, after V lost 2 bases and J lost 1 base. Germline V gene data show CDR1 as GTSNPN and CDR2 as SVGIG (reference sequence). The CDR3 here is CAWSPTSGDSYEQYF. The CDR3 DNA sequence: TGTGCCTGGAGTCCAACTAGCGGGGATTCCTACGAGCAGTACTTC.

The CDR3 sequence: CSVAQGAGGYTF. CDR3 nucleotide sequence: TGCAGCGTTGCGCAGGGGGCGGGTGGCTACACCTTC. The chain couples TRBV29-1 to TRBJ1-2, with 8 positions matching TRBD1. CDR3 length: 12 residues. After removal of 4 bases from V and 7 bases from J, the junction contained 5 bases not matched to a gene. Germline V gene lookup returns CDR1 SQVTM and CDR2 ANQGSEA.

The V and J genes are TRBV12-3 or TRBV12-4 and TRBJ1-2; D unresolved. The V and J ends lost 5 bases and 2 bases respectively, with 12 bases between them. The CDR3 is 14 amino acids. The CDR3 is CASSNSGGNYGYTF. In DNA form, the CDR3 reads TGTGCCAGCAGTAACTCCGGAGGGAACTATGGCTACACCTTC.

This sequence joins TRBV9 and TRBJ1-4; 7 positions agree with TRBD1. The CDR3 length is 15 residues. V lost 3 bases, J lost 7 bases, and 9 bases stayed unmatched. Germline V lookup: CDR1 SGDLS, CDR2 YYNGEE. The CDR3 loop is CASSGPGQRAEKLFF. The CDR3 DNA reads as TGTGCCAGCAGCGGACCGGGACAGAGAGCTGAAAAACTGTTTTTT.

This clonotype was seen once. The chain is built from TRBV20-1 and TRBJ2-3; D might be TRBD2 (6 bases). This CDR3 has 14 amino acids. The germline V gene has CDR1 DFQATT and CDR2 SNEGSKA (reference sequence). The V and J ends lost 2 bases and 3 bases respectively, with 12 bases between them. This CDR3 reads CSARPRGRTDTQYF. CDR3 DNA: TGCAGTGCTAGACCGCGGGGCCGTACAGATACGCAGTATTTT.

The CDR3 DNA sequence: TGTGCCAGCAGCCCAGTAACCGCACTTACAGATCAGCCCCAGCATTTT. It encodes CASSPVTALTDQPQHF. The rearrangement uses TRBV16 and TRBJ1-5, with D unresolved. V shed 4 bases and J shed 5 bases, with 18 bases lying between them. This CDR3 contains 16 residues. The germline V gene encodes CDR1 KGHSY and CDR2 FQNENV.

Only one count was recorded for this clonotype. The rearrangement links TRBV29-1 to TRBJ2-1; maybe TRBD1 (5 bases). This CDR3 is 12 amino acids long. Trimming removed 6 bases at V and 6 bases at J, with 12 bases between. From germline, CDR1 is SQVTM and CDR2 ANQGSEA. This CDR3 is CSVGLRANEQFF. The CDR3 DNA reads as TGCAGCGTGGGGCTACGGGCCAATGAGCAGTTCTTC.

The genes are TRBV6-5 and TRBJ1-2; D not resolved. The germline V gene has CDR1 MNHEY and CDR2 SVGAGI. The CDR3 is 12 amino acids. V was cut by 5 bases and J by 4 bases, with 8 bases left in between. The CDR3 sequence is CASSGPGYGYTF. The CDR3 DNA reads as TGTGCCAGCAGTGGACCGGGCTATGGCTACACCTTC.

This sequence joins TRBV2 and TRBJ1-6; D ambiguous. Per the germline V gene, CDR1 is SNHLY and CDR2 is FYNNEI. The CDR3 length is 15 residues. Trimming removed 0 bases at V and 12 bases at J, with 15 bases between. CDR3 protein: CASSEADGLNQPLHF. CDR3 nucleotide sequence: TGTGCCAGCAGTGAAGCGGACGGACTCAATCAACCCCTCCACTTT.